This is a list of T cell receptor beta chains from one sample in a study of T cells in Graves' hyperthyroidism and ophthalmopathy. TCRdb re-derived calls from the multiplex PCR reads in MiXCR, one entry per CDR3 protein. This table has 350,000 or so distinct CDR3 sequences, 17% appearing once. The sequencing sample was made of blood. The receptors derive from a woman in her twenties or thirties with Graves' hyperthyroidism that later progressed to Graves' ophthalmopathy. The CDR3 runs from the conserved cysteine through the conserved F or W. The D gene is left open where the match is weak. The size field is filled for only some rows; it gives once, few, many or a size class.

v_gene,d_gene,abundance,j_gene,CDR3aa,CDR3nt
TRBV27,NA,many,TRBJ1-2,CASSSWTVGDYGYTF,TGTGCCAGCAGTTCGTGGACAGTGGGGGACTATGGCTACACCTTC
TRBV3-1,NA,many,TRBJ1-1,CASSQDLGEAFF,TGTGCCAGCAGCCAAGACCTGGGCGAAGCTTTCTTT
TRBV4-1,NA,NA,TRBJ2-6,CASSQTYAESSGANVLTF,TGCGCCAGCAGCCAAACTTACGCGGAAAGCTCTGGGGCCAACGTCCTGACTTTC
TRBV12-3/TRBV12-4,NA,many,TRBJ2-1,CASSLRAKDYNEQFF,TGTGCCAGCAGTTTACGGGCTAAAGATTACAATGAGCAGTTCTTC
TRBV2,NA,many,TRBJ1-2,CASSDGRTPYGYTF,TGTGCCAGCAGTGACGGACGGACGCCCTATGGCTACACCTTC
TRBV2,NA,many,TRBJ2-3,CASLLTSSDTQYF,TGTGCCAGCCTCCTAACTAGCTCAGATACGCAGTATTTT
TRBV29-1,NA,few,TRBJ1-4,CSVGTELNEKLFF,TGCAGCGTTGGGACAGAACTTAATGAAAAACTGTTTTTT
TRBV5-1,NA,many,TRBJ2-1,CASSLGQALIDEQFF,TGCGCCAGCAGCTTGGGGCAGGCCCTAATTGATGAGCAGTTCTTC
TRBV12-3/TRBV12-4,TRBD2,NA,TRBJ2-7,CASSLSVVAGGNEQYF,TGTGCCAGCAGTTTGTCCGTAGTAGCGGGAGGCAATGAGCAGTACTTC
TRBV19,NA,NA,TRBJ2-7,CASSPRGPHEQYF,TGTGCCAGTAGTCCCCGGGGGCCCCACGAGCAGTACTTC
TRBV24-1,NA,few,TRBJ2-7,CATSGLDGNEQYF,TGTGCCACCAGTGGCCTAGATGGGAACGAGCAGTACTTC
TRBV12-3/TRBV12-4,TRBD2,many,TRBJ2-7,CASTREAGFYEQYF,TGTGCCAGCACCCGGGAGGCGGGTTTCTACGAGCAGTACTTC
TRBV7-2,NA,NA,TRBJ2-7,CASSGLSEQYF,TGTGCCAGCAGTGGACTATCCGAGCAGTACTTC
TRBV30,TRBD2,many,TRBJ2-3,CAWVPGLAAADTQYF,TGTGCCTGGGTCCCCGGACTAGCTGCCGCAGATACGCAGTATTTT
TRBV20-1,NA,many,TRBJ2-7,CSAHGRAHRQRSYEQYF,TGCAGTGCCCATGGTAGGGCTCACCGACAGCGCTCCTACGAGCAGTACTTC
TRBV20-1,TRBD2,many,TRBJ2-7,CSGDGAGGYNEQYF,TGCAGTGGGGACGGAGCGGGGGGATATAACGAGCAGTACTTC
TRBV20-1,NA,few,TRBJ2-3,CSAKDPRVATDTQYF,TGCAGTGCTAAAGACCCCAGGGTCGCCACAGATACGCAGTATTTT
TRBV3-1,NA,few,TRBJ1-2,CASSHGSWDGYTF,TGTGCCAGCAGCCATGGCTCGTGGGATGGCTACACCTTC
TRBV24-1,NA,many,TRBJ2-7,CAISDLMGEQYF,TGTGCCATTTCGGACCTGATGGGGGAGCAGTACTTC
TRBV4-2,TRBD1,many,TRBJ1-1,CASSQPGQGGNTEAFF,TGTGCCAGCAGCCAACCGGGACAGGGCGGGAACACTGAAGCTTTCTTT
TRBV12-3/TRBV12-4,TRBD1,NA,TRBJ2-1,CASRSDRANEQFF,TGTGCCAGCAGGTCGGACAGGGCCAATGAGCAGTTCTTC
TRBV5-1,NA,many,TRBJ1-4,CASSLDPQGSTTNEKLFF,TGCGCCAGCAGCTTGGATCCCCAGGGTAGCACAACTAATGAAAAACTGTTTTTT
TRBV7-2,TRBD2,many,TRBJ2-7,CASSLASGSSYEQYF,TGTGCCAGCAGCTTAGCTAGCGGGAGCTCCTACGAGCAGTACTTC
TRBV20-1,TRBD2,many,TRBJ2-7,CSARDLTHGTRGAYEQYF,TGCAGTGCTAGAGATCTGACACACGGGACTAGGGGGGCCTACGAGCAGTACTTC
TRBV19,TRBD1,once,TRBJ2-4,CASSIESTRGTLAKNIKYF,TGTGCCAGTAGTATAGAGAGCACCAGGGGGACCCTGGCCAAAAACATTAAGTACTTC
TRBV30,TRBD1,many,TRBJ1-5,CAWNQMGQGYQPQHF,TGTGCCTGGAACCAAATGGGACAGGGGTATCAGCCCCAGCATTTT
TRBV10-3,NA,NA,TRBJ2-1,CAISESNEQFF,TGTGCCATCAGTGAGTCGAATGAGCAGTTCTTC
TRBV15,TRBD1,NA,TRBJ2-7,CATSPHSGTDSYEQYF,TGTGCCACCAGCCCCCATTCCGGGACAGACTCCTACGAGCAGTACTTC
TRBV27,NA,few,TRBJ2-1,CASSQMSSYNEQFF,TGTGCCAGCAGTCAAATGAGCTCCTACAATGAGCAGTTCTTC
TRBV6-1,TRBD1,many,TRBJ1-2,CASSEGPGGQNYGYTF,TGTGCCAGCAGTGAAGGACCAGGGGGACAAAACTATGGCTACACCTTC
TRBV7-9,NA,many,TRBJ1-5,CASSSGSGQPQHF,TGTGCCAGCAGCTCAGGGTCAGGGCAGCCCCAGCATTTT
TRBV4-1,TRBD1,many,TRBJ1-5,CASSQPVQGAWNQPQHF,TGCGCCAGCAGCCAGCCCGTACAGGGGGCTTGGAATCAGCCCCAGCATTTT
TRBV18,TRBD1,few,TRBJ1-1,CASSQDRGQTEAFF,TGTGCCAGCTCACAGGACAGGGGGCAGACTGAAGCTTTCTTT
TRBV27,NA,many,TRBJ1-1,CASSLVGNTEAFF,TGTGCCAGCAGTTTAGTCGGGAACACTGAAGCTTTCTTT
TRBV12-3/TRBV12-4,NA,NA,TRBJ1-3,CASSPTGLGNTIYF,TGTGCCAGCAGTCCTACAGGGTTGGGAAACACCATATATTTT
TRBV2,NA,few,TRBJ1-1,CASSEARTRTEAFF,TGTGCCAGCAGTGAAGCAAGGACGAGAACTGAAGCTTTCTTT
TRBV6-2/TRBV6-3,NA,many,TRBJ2-1,CASSFGQPRYEQFF,TGTGCCAGCAGTTTCGGACAGCCACGATATGAGCAGTTCTTC
TRBV27,NA,many,TRBJ2-1,CASSLEGSYNEQFF,TGTGCCAGCAGTTTAGAAGGGTCCTACAATGAGCAGTTCTTC
TRBV11-2,NA,many,TRBJ1-4,CASSLVRDDEKLFF,TGTGCCAGCAGCTTAGTGCGGGATGATGAAAAACTGTTTTTT
TRBV25-1,NA,many,TRBJ2-5,CASSVLQETQYF,TGTGCCAGCAGTGTGTTGCAAGAGACCCAGTACTTC
TRBV7-9,TRBD2,many,TRBJ2-1,CASSLGRVVASGRDNEQFF,TGTGCCAGCAGCTTGGGTAGGGTGGTGGCTAGCGGGAGGGACAATGAGCAGTTCTTC
TRBV11-3,TRBD1,once,TRBJ1-6,CASNSMDRGRHNSPLHF,TGTGCCAGCAACTCAATGGACAGGGGACGGCATAATTCACCCCTCCACTTT
TRBV5-1,TRBD2,NA,TRBJ2-1,CASSPGDGRAVFSEQFF,TGCGCCAGCAGCCCCGGGGATGGGAGGGCCGTATTTAGTGAGCAGTTCTTC
TRBV20-1,NA,few,TRBJ2-5,CSAATRETQYF,TGCAGTGCTGCGACACGGGAGACCCAGTACTTC
TRBV2,TRBD1,many,TRBJ1-5,CASSEGTGYQPQHF,TGTGCCAGCAGTGAAGGGACAGGGTATCAGCCCCAGCATTTT